These T cell receptor beta chains were read from a single sample in a study of OX40 agonist ivuxolimab in advanced cancers. The assay was immunoSEQ multiplex PCR, and TCRdb's table has in-frame clones only and misses some. The sample consists of tens of thousands of clones, about 78% of them appearing once. The sequencing here drew on CD4+ or CD8+ T cells sorted from blood, taken in a trial of the OX40 agonist ivuxolimab. These TCRs come from an adult with an advanced solid tumor such as melanoma, head and neck, liver or kidney cancer. Both conserved end residues are part of each CDR3. A D gene is named only where the DNA matches it firmly. Expanded clones get a size class; other rows say once, few or many, or leave the size out.

d_call	clone_size	j_call	v_call	cdr3_nt	cdr3_aa
-	-	TRBJ1-3	TRBV18	TGTGCCAGCTCACCACTCACCCGTCGAGAGAGTGGAAACACCATATATTTT	CASSPLTRRESGNTIYF
-	-	TRBJ1-2	TRBV19	TGTGCCAGTAGTACCGGAAGGACAGACAGTAACTATGGCTACACCTTC	CASSTGRTDSNYGYTF
-	once	TRBJ1-2	TRBV6-1	TGTGCCAGCTTGAAATCGGCAGTAACTAACTATGGCTACACCTTC	CASLKSAVTNYGYTF
TRBD1	-	TRBJ2-5	TRBV5-1	TGCGCCAGCGCCGTGACAGGGGCGCAGGAGACCCAGTACTTC	CASAVTGAQETQYF
TRBD2	-	TRBJ2-1	TRBV14	TGTGCCAGCAGCCGGACTAGCCTCTACAATGAGCAGTTCTTC	CASSRTSLYNEQFF
-	-	TRBJ2-3	TRBV27	TGTGCCAGCAGTTTAGGGGCAGGGAGGACAGATACGCAGTATTTT	CASSLGAGRTDTQYF
TRBD2	-	TRBJ2-7	TRBV19	TGTGCCAGTAGCCACCCCCCGGGACTAGCGGGGGCCAGGAGCTCCTACGAGCAGTACTTC	CASSHPPGLAGARSSYEQYF
-	-	TRBJ1-3	TRBV7-2	TGTGCCAGCAGCCTTTCCGGGACCAAGATCTCTGGAAACACCATATATTTT	CASSLSGTKISGNTIYF
-	-	TRBJ2-5	TRBV19	TGTGCCAGTAGTATCGGGGACGGGGAGACCCAGTACTTC	CASSIGDGETQYF
TRBD1	-	TRBJ2-2	TRBV28	TGTGCCAGCAGGAGCCCCAGGGGGCGTGAGGAGCTGTTTTTT	CASRSPRGREELFF
TRBD2	-	TRBJ2-6	TRBV9	TGTGCCAGCAGCGTACGGGGGGCTGGGGCCAACGTCCTGACTTTC	CASSVRGAGANVLTF
TRBD1	-	TRBJ1-1	TRBV18	TGTGCCAGCTCACCACTTGTAGTGGACAGGGGGGGGACTGAAGCTTTCTTT	CASSPLVVDRGGTEAFF
-	few	TRBJ2-7	TRBV7-4	TGTGCCAGCAGTTTACTTGGGTACGAGCAGTACTTC	CASSLLGYEQYF
-	-	TRBJ2-3	TRBV6-5	TGTGCCAGCAGTTACGGGGCAGGGGAAATGGATACGCAGTATTTT	CASSYGAGEMDTQYF
-	-	TRBJ1-5	TRBV6-5	TGTGCCAGCAGTGCCGGGATACATAGCAATCAGCCCCAGCATTTT	CASSAGIHSNQPQHF
-	-	TRBJ2-7	TRBV4-1	TGCGCCAGCAGCCAACAAGGAGACAGTCGATACGAGCAGTACTTC	CASSQQGDSRYEQYF
TRBD2	-	TRBJ2-7	TRBV7-9	TGTGCCAGCAGCCCGGGACTAGCGGGCTCCGAGCAGTACTTC	CASSPGLAGSEQYF
-	-	TRBJ1-3	TRBV2	TGTGCCAGCCGGGACTTATCTGGAAACACCATATATTTT	CASRDLSGNTIYF
TRBD1	-	TRBJ2-7	TRBV5-4	TGTGCCAGCAGCTACGAACAGGGGTCGTTTGCCTACGAGCAGTACTTC	CASSYEQGSFAYEQYF
-	few	TRBJ2-5	TRBV2	TGTGCCAGCAGTTTGGGATTCGGGGGCCGGGGAGAGACCCAGTACTTC	CASSLGFGGRGETQYF
-	-	TRBJ1-1	TRBV18	TGTGCCAGCTCACCGGTAATGGAATTGAACACTGAAGCTTTCTTT	CASSPVMELNTEAFF
-	-	TRBJ2-2	TRBV7-7	TGTGCCAGCAGCCAGTCGGGGGTAGGGCCCGGGGAGCTGTTTTTT	CASSQSGVGPGELFF
-	few	TRBJ2-2	TRBV15	TGTGCCACCAGCAGGGTCGAACTTTGGGACACCGGGGAGCTGTTTTTT	CATSRVELWDTGELFF
TRBD1	once	TRBJ1-2	TRBV6-4	TGTGCCAGCACCCCAGGGACAGGGGACTATGGCTACACCTTC	CASTPGTGDYGYTF
TRBD1	-	TRBJ1-5	TRBV29-1	TGCAGCGTTGGGTTGGGACAGCATCAGCCCCAGCATTTT	CSVGLGQHQPQHF
TRBD1	-	TRBJ1-3	TRBV28	TGTGCCAGCTGCACGACAGGGGGCTCTGGAAACACCATATATTTT	CASCTTGGSGNTIYF
-	-	TRBJ1-3	TRBV25-1	TGTGCCAGCAGTGATTCTGAGGTCCCCTCTGGAAACACCATATATTTT	CASSDSEVPSGNTIYF
-	-	TRBJ2-2	TRBV5-6	TGTGCCAGCAGCCTAGACTGGGTCGGGGAGCTGTTTTTT	CASSLDWVGELFF